The rows below give T cell receptor beta chains drawn from one sample of a study of T cells in localized non-small cell lung cancer. Clones were read by immunoSEQ multiplex PCR, and TCRdb kept only the in-frame ones, dropping some. The profile shows 65,000 or so clones, more than 80% of them singletons. The sample was PBMCs, taken before any cancer treatment. These receptors all come from a man between 40 and 75 years old with stage II lung adenocarcinoma. Each CDR3 is given with its conserved first and last residue. Each record gives: V gene, J gene, CDR3 protein.

V gene: TRBV6-5; J gene: TRBJ1-1; CDR3 protein: CASSFNSRNTEAFF
V gene: TRBV4-1; J gene: TRBJ2-1; CDR3 protein: CASSQEFGLAGYNEQFF
V gene: TRBV5-1; J gene: TRBJ2-7; CDR3 protein: CASSLAPGGQYEQYF
V gene: TRBV19; J gene: TRBJ1-2; CDR3 protein: CASKQGTGDYGYTF
V gene: TRBV4-2; J gene: TRBJ1-5; CDR3 protein: CASSLRTGGDQPQHF
V gene: TRBV30; J gene: TRBJ1-3; CDR3 protein: CAWSEGWAGNTIYF
V gene: TRBV7-2; J gene: TRBJ2-7; CDR3 protein: CASSLEGGRDRADEQYF
V gene: TRBV5-6; J gene: TRBJ1-2; CDR3 protein: CASSLASGIGGYTF
V gene: TRBV7-2; J gene: TRBJ2-5; CDR3 protein: CASSPGTFQETQYF
V gene: TRBV14; J gene: TRBJ2-2; CDR3 protein: CASSARSGRTDRGAVF
V gene: TRBV9; J gene: TRBJ2-1; CDR3 protein: CASSVEGFAGGPYNEQFF
V gene: TRBV10-3; J gene: TRBJ2-5; CDR3 protein: CAISGNFGGRETQYF
V gene: TRBV9; J gene: TRBJ1-4; CDR3 protein: CASSARDRGVGANEKLFF
V gene: TRBV10-3; J gene: TRBJ2-1; CDR3 protein: CAIRRAGVENNEQFF
V gene: TRBV7-9; J gene: TRBJ1-5; CDR3 protein: CASSSDRTGNQPQHF
V gene: TRBV7-9; J gene: TRBJ1-2; CDR3 protein: CASSFTSYGYTF
V gene: TRBV5-1; J gene: TRBJ2-1; CDR3 protein: CASSSRQGGNEQFF
V gene: TRBV21-1; J gene: TRBJ2-7; CDR3 protein: CASSTRTGIGEQYF
V gene: TRBV6-5; J gene: TRBJ1-2; CDR3 protein: CASSYQGGGYTF
V gene: TRBV7-9; J gene: TRBJ1-1; CDR3 protein: CASSLGGVTEAFF
V gene: TRBV6-6; J gene: TRBJ2-2; CDR3 protein: CASSSPGYANTGELFF
V gene: TRBV10-1; J gene: TRBJ2-1; CDR3 protein: CASSESPLAGGAQDEQFF
V gene: TRBV19; J gene: TRBJ1-3; CDR3 protein: CASSIGRRSSSGNTIYF
V gene: TRBV5-1; J gene: TRBJ1-3; CDR3 protein: CASSLAHGGFALSGNTIYF
V gene: TRBV28; J gene: TRBJ2-7; CDR3 protein: CASSLSGTGGSWEQYF